One sample yielded the 32 T cell receptor beta chains listed below, sequenced in a study of Graves' ophthalmopathy and Graves' hyperthyroidism. The authors amplified TCR beta CDR3 regions from RNA transcripts. Amplification began with first-round RT-PCR using HTBI primers, then second-round multiplex PCR was performed. TCRdb recomputed calls from the multiplex PCR reads with MiXCR, one row per CDR3 protein. The table includes hundreds of thousands of distinct CDR3 sequences, roughly 41% detected once. Material: peripheral blood. The receptors originated from an adult man with Graves' ophthalmopathy.

This clonotype was counted at least ten times. CDR3 in amino acids: CASSEATGGPWETQYF. As DNA, the CDR3 is TGTGCCAGCAGTGAAGCCACGGGAGGGCCCTGGGAGACCCAGTACTTC. The chain is built from TRBV2 and TRBJ2-5, with 8 bases matching TRBD2. Trimming removed 0 bases from V and 5 bases from J; junction bases left unmatched: 8. This CDR3 region has 16 residues. CDR1 is SNHLY and CDR2 is FYNNEI in the germline V gene.

The gene calls are TRBV12-3 or TRBV12-4 and TRBJ1-6; the D gene is possibly TRBD1 (5 bases). Trimming left V 2 bases short and J 7 bases short, with 18 bases between. The CDR3 is made up of 17 amino acids. CDR3 protein: CASSLNRGRVGNSPLHF. CDR3 DNA: TGTGCCAGCAGTTTAAATAGGGGTAGAGTCGGGAATTCACCCCTCCACTTT.

This clonotype came up many times. This rearrangement joins TRBV24-1 to TRBJ2-5, with 12 bases matching TRBD2. The CDR3 is 16 amino acids. The germline V gene has CDR1 KGHDR and CDR2 SFDVKD. The V and J ends lost 4 bases and 5 bases, in that order; junction bases with no gene match: 7. Written as DNA, the CDR3 is TGTGCCACCAGTGACCCCCGGACTAGCGGGAAGGAGACCCAGTACTTC. Its translation is CATSDPRTSGKETQYF.

In the case of this clonotype: An end of the junction differs from the germline gene, which may be a read error. The V call is TRBV12-3 or TRBV12-4, the J call TRBJ2-5, with TRBD2 matching over 10 bases. The CDR3 totals 15 residues. In DNA, the CDR3 is TGTGCCAGCAGGCCTAGCGGGGGACTCGGCGAGACCCAGCACTTC. Amino acid sequence: CASRPSGGLGETQHF.

This clonotype was counted ten times or more. The chain recombines TRBV20-1 with TRBJ1-1; the D gene is possibly TRBD1 (5 bases). Germline CDR1 is DFQATT and CDR2 is SNEGSKA (reference sequence). The CDR3 loop spans 13 amino acids. The CDR3 DNA follows: TGCAGCGTCGACCTGGGGGGAGGGACTGAAGCTTTCTTT. Its protein is CSVDLGGGTEAFF.

The gene calls are TRBV12-5 and TRBJ1-5, with 7 nucleotides matching TRBD1. The germline gives CDR1 LGHNT, CDR2 FRNRAP. This CDR3 comprises 15 residues. V shed 6 bases, J shed 3 bases, and the junction held 8 bases outside the gene matches. CDR3 region: CASGTGTAHNQPQHF. CDR3 nucleotide sequence: TGTGCTAGTGGCACCGGGACAGCGCACAATCAGCCCCAGCATTTT. Looking up the rest from reference TRBV12-5 and TRBJ1-5 gives the full variable domain: DARVTQTPRHKVTEMGQEVTMRCQPILGHNTVFWYRQTMMQGLELLAYFRNRAPLDDSGMPKDRFSAEMPDATLATLKIQPSEPRDSAVYFCASGTGTAHNQPQHFGDGTRLSIL.

This clonotype was detected once. Germline is not matched at one junction end, which may reflect a read error. V gene TRBV7-2 combines with J gene TRBJ1-4; 7 nucleotides agree with TRBD1. The germline V gene has CDR1 SGHTA and CDR2 FQGNSA. This CDR3 has 15 amino acids. CDR3 in DNA: TGTGCCAGCAGCCAACCTGGGACAGATAATGAAAAACCGTTTTTT. Translation: CASSQPGTDNEKPFF.

This clonotype was seen at least ten times. V is TRBV7-2 and J is TRBJ1-5; 8 bases agree with TRBD1. Germline V gives CDR1 SGHTA, CDR2 FQGNSA. The CDR3 runs 18 residues. V shed 5 bases and J 0 bases; nucleotides not matched to a gene: 12. The CDR3 is CASSARDRLTYSNQPQHF. The CDR3 region has the DNA TGTGCCAGCAGCGCAAGGGACAGGCTGACTTATAGCAATCAGCCCCAGCATTTT. The variable domain in full, with the rest retrieved from reference TRBV7-2 and TRBJ1-5, is GAGVSQSPSNKVTEKGKDVELRCDPISGHTALYWYRQSLGQGLEFLIYFQGNSAPDKSGLPSDRFSAERTGGSVSTLTIQRTQQEDSAVYLCASSARDRLTYSNQPQHFGDGTRLSIL.

Points on this clonotype: This may come from a read error, since a much larger clone is one base off. The gene calls are TRBV11-2 and TRBJ1-2; D gene ambiguous. Germline CDR1 is SGHAT and CDR2 is FQNNGV. This CDR3 spans 14 amino acids. Between the trimmed V and J ends, which lost 5 bases and 9 bases, there was a span of 19 bases. CDR3 region: CASSQTDPGSSYTF. CDR3 in DNA: TGTGCCAGCAGCCAGACTGACCCCGGATCCAGCTACACCTTC.

J is TRBJ2-7 and V is TRBV5-4, with a weak D call TRBD1 (5 bases). CDR1 SGHNT and CDR2 YYREEE come from the germline V gene (reference sequence). The length of the CDR3 is 14 residues. Trimming took off 5 bases at V and 0 bases at J, with 12 bases between the two ends. CDR3 DNA: TGTGCCAGCAGTTTAGTTAGGGGCTCCTACGAGCAGTACTTC. Its translation is CASSLVRGSYEQYF. Based on the CDR3 plus reference TRBV5-4 and TRBJ2-7, the full variable domain is ETGVTQSPTHLIKTRGQQVTLRCSSQSGHNTVSWYQQALGQGPQFIFQYYREEENGRGNFPPRFSGLQFPNYSSELNVNALELDDSALYLCASSLVRGSYEQYFGPGTRLTVT.

This clonotype was counted ten times or more. The chain is built from TRBV7-2 and TRBJ1-4, with D perhaps matching TRBD1 (5 bases). The V end lost 5 bases, the J end lost 4 bases, and 8 bases lay between the germline ends. The length of the CDR3 is 13 residues. Germline lookup yields CDR1 SGHTA and CDR2 FQGNSA. The CDR3 here is CASSRGLNEKLFF. In DNA, the CDR3 is TGTGCCAGCAGCAGGGGCCTTAATGAAAAACTGTTTTTT.

The chain uses TRBV5-1 and TRBJ2-6; 11 positions agree with TRBD2. Germline V gene data show CDR1 as SGHRS and CDR2 as YFSETQ. This CDR3 spans 18 amino acids. Unmatched junction bases numbered 5, after V lost 0 bases and J lost 3 bases. The DNA for the CDR3 is TGCGCCAGCAGCTTGGGGCTAGCGGGAGGTTATGGGGCCAACGTCCTGACTTTC. Translating gives CASSLGLAGGYGANVLTF.

The chain couples TRBV29-1 to TRBJ2-7, with 10 bases lining up with TRBD2. Germline CDR1 and CDR2: SQVTM and ANQGSEA. The J segment lost 7 bases and the V segment lost 0 bases, leaving 6 bases of the junction unmatched. CDR3 length: 14 residues. CDR3 protein: CSVEDPSGRGEQYF. The CDR3 bases are TGCAGCGTTGAAGATCCCAGCGGGAGGGGGGAGCAGTACTTC.

The rearrangement links TRBV25-1 to TRBJ1-5; TRBD1 aligns across 7 bases. Germline lookup yields CDR1 MGHDK and CDR2 SYGVNS. With V trimmed by 4 bases and J by 4 bases, 7 bases remained unmatched. The CDR3 consists of 15 residues. The CDR3 here is CASSARDRVNQPQHF. The CDR3 coding sequence is TGTGCCAGCAGTGCTAGAGACAGGGTAAATCAGCCCCAGCATTTT. Full variable domain (rest looked up from reference TRBV25-1 and TRBJ1-5): EADIYQTPRYLVIGTGKKITLECSQTMGHDKMYWYQQDPGMELHLIHYSYGVNSTEKGDLSSESTVSRIRTEHFPLTLESARPSHTSQYLCASSARDRVNQPQHFGDGTRLSIL.

Comments on this clonotype: This may arise from a read error, as a much more abundant clone is one base away. The rearrangement uses TRBV7-9 and TRBJ2-7; D may be TRBD1 (6 bases). Trimming stripped 5 bases from V and 3 bases from J, with 29 bases between. This CDR3 has 19 residues. CDR1 is SEHNR, CDR2 FQNEAQ, per germline (reference sequence). The CDR3 DNA is TGTGCCAGCAGCCCCAATCTACAGGGTTCGTACTCGCCGATCTACGAGCAGTACTTC. It yields the protein CASSPNLQGSYSPIYEQYF.

V is TRBV5-1 and J is TRBJ2-5, with TRBD1 matching 7 bases. There are 15 residues in the CDR3. From germline, CDR1 is SGHRS and CDR2 YFSETQ. V shed 2 bases and J 5 bases; nucleotides not matched to a gene: 9. The CDR3 spells CASSLETGRHETQYF. The CDR3, as DNA: TGCGCCAGCAGCTTAGAGACAGGGCGACATGAGACCCAGTACTTC.

This clonotype was detected many times. The V call is TRBV2, the J call TRBJ2-7, with a possible D match to TRBD2 (5 bases). V lost 1 base to trimming and J lost 6 bases, with 10 bases between them. CDR3 length: 13 amino acids. Germline loops: CDR1 SNHLY, CDR2 FYNNEI. The CDR3 spells CASSEVGVSEQYF. The CDR3 DNA sequence: TGTGCCAGCAGTGAAGTGGGAGTCTCCGAGCAGTACTTC.

This clonotype has a handful of counts. The chain carries TRBV5-1 and TRBJ2-7; 7 nucleotides match TRBD1. The trim removed 5 bases at V and 5 bases at J, leaving 10 bases unmatched. Germline CDR1 and CDR2: SGHRS and YFSETQ. The CDR3 extends over 14 amino acids. The chain's CDR3 is CASRRQGRIDEQYF. The CDR3 DNA reads as TGCGCCAGCAGGCGACAGGGAAGAATCGACGAGCAGTACTTC.

This clonotype was seen ten or more times. The chain has TRBV10-3 and TRBJ1-2; no clear D gene. V was clipped by 3 bases and J by 1 base, with 6 bases between them. Germline V gene sequence: CDR1 ENHRY, CDR2 SYGVKD. The CDR3 spans 13 residues. The CDR3 DNA reads as TGTGCCATCAGTGATGTCGTTAACTATGGCTACACCTTC. Amino acid sequence: CAISDVVNYGYTF.

This clonotype turned up a few times. The V gene is TRBV30, the J gene TRBJ2-5, with 7 bases fitting TRBD1. V was pared by 2 bases and J by 5 bases, with 11 bases of the junction left unmatched. Germline CDR1 is GTSNPN and CDR2 is SVGIG (reference sequence). This CDR3 spans 15 amino acids. The chain's CDR3 is CAWSWLPGQMETQYF. CDR3 nucleotide sequence: TGTGCCTGGAGTTGGCTACCGGGACAGATGGAGACCCAGTACTTC.

This chain joins TRBV29-1 and TRBJ2-5; 13 bases are shared with TRBD2. The CDR3 is made up of 14 amino acids. V trimming: 8 bases; J trimming: 7 bases; junction bases outside the gene matches: 10. Looked up from germline, CDR1 is SQVTM and CDR2 is ANQGSEA. The CDR3 loop reads CSRSGTSGEVTQYF. The DNA for the CDR3 is TGCAGCCGATCCGGGACTAGCGGGGAAGTGACCCAGTACTTC.

About this clonotype: A read error may be the cause here, since a much bigger clone is one base away. This chain connects TRBV7-9 to TRBJ1-2; D is undetermined. The germline gives CDR1 SEHNR, CDR2 FQNEAQ (reference sequence). The germline V and J ends were trimmed by 5 bases and 11 bases, with 18 bases remaining between them. The CDR3 extends over 13 amino acids. The DNA of the CDR3 is TGTGCCAGCAGCACGATTCTCCACCTCGAATACACCTTC. It is translated as CASSTILHLEYTF.

This clonotype was detected many times. The chain uses TRBV29-1 and TRBJ2-5; 7 nucleotides match TRBD1. Germline V lookup: CDR1 SQVTM, CDR2 ANQGSEA. CDR3 size: 12 residues. V lost 7 bases to trimming and J lost 0 bases; unmatched junction nucleotides: 2. In nucleotides, the CDR3 is TGCAGCGCGGGGACAGACCAAGAGACCCAGTACTTC. This codes for CSAGTDQETQYF.

Ten or more counts support this clonotype. The chain carries TRBV7-2 and TRBJ1-5; D unclear. Trimming took 2 bases from V and 4 from J, leaving 9 bases between them. In germline, CDR1 is SGHTA, CDR2 FQGNSA. The CDR3 length is 14 residues. CDR3 region: CASSLMGTNQPQHF. The CDR3 DNA reads TGTGCCAGCAGCTTAATGGGCACTAATCAGCCCCAGCATTTT. The full variable domain, its missing parts supplied by reference TRBV7-2 and TRBJ1-5, is GAGVSQSPSNKVTEKGKDVELRCDPISGHTALYWYRQSLGQGLEFLIYFQGNSAPDKSGLPSDRFSAERTGGSVSTLTIQRTQQEDSAVYLCASSLMGTNQPQHFGDGTRLSIL.

The chain carries TRBV29-1 and TRBJ1-2, with TRBD1 identical over 11 bases. This CDR3 contains 12 residues. Losses at the gene ends were 7 bases for V and 8 bases for J; bases not matched to a gene: 6. From germline, CDR1 is SQVTM and CDR2 ANQGSEA. Here the CDR3 reads CSAWTGGSGYTF. The CDR3 DNA reads as TGCAGCGCCTGGACAGGGGGCTCGGGCTACACCTTC.

This clonotype was picked up many times. The chain recombines TRBV5-1 with TRBJ2-2; the match to TRBD1 covers 9 bases. The CDR3 length is 17 residues. Per the germline V gene, CDR1 is SGHRS and CDR2 is YFSETQ. The junction had 6 bases not matched to a gene; V was cut back by 3 bases and J by 0 bases. The CDR3: CASSSGQGPPNTGELFF. DNA for the CDR3: TGCGCCAGCAGCTCGGGACAGGGACCACCGAACACCGGGGAGCTGTTTTTT.

A few counts support this clonotype. One end of the junction does not line up with germline, which may come from a read error. The gene calls are TRBV10-3 and TRBJ1-1; D might be TRBD1 (5 bases). The CDR3 spans 15 residues. Germline assignment: CDR1 ENHRY and CDR2 SYGVKD. CDR3: CASSLMPGGNTEAFF. The CDR3 nucleotides read TGTGCCAGCAGTTTAATGCCCGGGGGAAACACTGAAGCTTTCTTT.

In its sample, this clonotype was seen many times. The rearrangement joins TRBV19 to TRBJ2-2, with D possibly matching TRBD2 (6 bases). CDR1 is LNHDA and CDR2 is SQIVND in the germline V gene (reference sequence). CDR3 length: 15 residues. Trimming took off 7 bases at V and 1 base at J, with 13 bases between the two ends. As DNA, the CDR3 is TGTGCCAGTAACGACCCTAGCGAGAACACCGGGGAGCTGTTTTTT. It translates to CASNDPSENTGELFF.

The chain carries TRBV19 and TRBJ2-3; D is unclear. Germline-derived CDR1 and CDR2 are LNHDA and SQIVND (reference sequence). V lost 3 bases to trimming and J lost 2 bases, with 9 bases between them. The CDR3 contains 14 residues. The CDR3 DNA reads as TGTGCCAGTAGTATTACAGAAGCCACAGATACGCAGTATTTT. Its translation: CASSITEATDTQYF.

J is TRBJ2-3 and V is TRBV24-1; D is ambiguous. Germline-derived CDR1 and CDR2 are KGHDR and SFDVKD. With 3 bases removed from V and 3 bases from J, the gap between germline ends came to 3 bases. The CDR3 totals 12 residues. CDR3 in DNA: TGTGCCACCAGTGATCAGACAGATACGCAGTATTTT. It encodes CATSDQTDTQYF.

This clonotype was counted ten times or more. The J gene is TRBJ1-5, the V gene TRBV12-3 or TRBV12-4; D possibly corresponds to TRBD1 (6 bases). The CDR3 has 15 residues. Trimming took 6 bases from V and 3 from J, leaving 15 bases between them. CDR3: CASRGGQGVNQPQHF. CDR3 DNA sequence: TGTGCCAGCAGGGGGGGGCAGGGTGTCAATCAGCCCCAGCATTTT.

This clonotype was detected ten times or more. This sequence joins TRBV6-6 and TRBJ2-2; maybe TRBD2 (5 bases). V shed 2 bases and J shed 5 bases, with 6 bases lying between them. The CDR3 totals 13 residues. CDR1 and CDR2 from the germline V gene are MNHNY and SVGAGI (reference sequence). The CDR3 sequence is CASSYTGTGELFF. The CDR3 coding sequence is TGTGCCAGCAGTTACACGGGAACCGGGGAGCTGTTTTTT.